This T cell receptor beta chain was sequenced for a study of shared clonotypes between healthy human individuals. Overall study findings and caveats: Clonotypes which were not shared had lower generation probabilities than clonotypes that all four donors shared. Naive subsets, compared against memory subsets, generally had larger estimated richness values.

Naive CD45RA+ and memory CD45RA-negative subsets were split from CD4+ cells. A note on this clone: The antigen is undetermined.

For every subset, genomic DNA was evenly distributed across several immunoSEQ plates. The data were produced by immunoSEQ multiplex PCR, yet TCRdb's version contains in-frame clones alone and is incomplete. The sample has 2,100,000 or so clones; nearly 97% are singletons. The material sequenced was naive CD4+ T cells sorted from blood. Described subset: CD45RA+ positively selected. This receptor was identified in a man in his late teens or twenties in good health.

The CDR3 DNA reads TGTGCCAGCAGTTACTCGTTGGGGGAAGGTGAAGCTTTCTTT. Its protein is CASSYSLGEGEAFF. This sequence joins TRBV6-5 and TRBJ1-1; the D gene is possibly TRBD1 (5 bases). CDR1 and CDR2 (germline): MNHEY, SVGAGI. The CDR3 totals 14 residues. The ends were cut back, 0 bases at V and 7 bases at J, with 12 bases in the middle.